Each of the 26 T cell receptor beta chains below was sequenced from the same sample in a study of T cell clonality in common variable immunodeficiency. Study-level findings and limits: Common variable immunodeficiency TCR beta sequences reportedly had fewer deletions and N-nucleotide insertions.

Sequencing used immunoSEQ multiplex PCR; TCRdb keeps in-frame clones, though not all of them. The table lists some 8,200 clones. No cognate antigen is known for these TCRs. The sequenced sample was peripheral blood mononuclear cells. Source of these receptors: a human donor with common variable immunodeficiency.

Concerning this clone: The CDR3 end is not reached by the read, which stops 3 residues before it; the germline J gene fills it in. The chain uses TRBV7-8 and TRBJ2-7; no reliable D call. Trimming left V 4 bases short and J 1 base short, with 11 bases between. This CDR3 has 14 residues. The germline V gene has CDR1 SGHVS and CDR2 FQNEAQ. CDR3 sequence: CASSSSSGSYEQYF. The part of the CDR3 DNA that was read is TGTGCCAGCAGCTCCAGTTCAGGTTCCTACGAG.

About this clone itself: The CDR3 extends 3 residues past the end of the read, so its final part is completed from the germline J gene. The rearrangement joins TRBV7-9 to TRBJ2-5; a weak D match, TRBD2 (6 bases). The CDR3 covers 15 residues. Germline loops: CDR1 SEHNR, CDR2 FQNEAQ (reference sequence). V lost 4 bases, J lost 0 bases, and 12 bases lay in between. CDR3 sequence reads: CASSYSGSYQETQYF. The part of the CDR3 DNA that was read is TGTGCCAGCAGCTACAGCGGGTCGTACCAAGAGACC.

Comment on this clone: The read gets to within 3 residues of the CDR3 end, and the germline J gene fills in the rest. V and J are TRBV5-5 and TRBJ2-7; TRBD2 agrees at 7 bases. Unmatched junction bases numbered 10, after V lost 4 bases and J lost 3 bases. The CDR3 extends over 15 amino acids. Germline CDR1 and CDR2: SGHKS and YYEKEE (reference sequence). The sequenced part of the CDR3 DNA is TGTGCCAGCAGCGGGGGGTGGGGGAGGGACTACGAG. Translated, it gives CASSGGWGRDYE. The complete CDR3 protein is CASSGGWGRDYEQYF.

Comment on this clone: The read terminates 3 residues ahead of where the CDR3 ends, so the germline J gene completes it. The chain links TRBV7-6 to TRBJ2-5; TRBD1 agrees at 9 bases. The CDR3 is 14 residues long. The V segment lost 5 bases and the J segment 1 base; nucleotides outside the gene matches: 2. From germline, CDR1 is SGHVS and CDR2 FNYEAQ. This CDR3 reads CASSLGQGQETQYF. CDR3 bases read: TGTGCCAGCAGCCTGGGACAGGGCCAAGAGACC.

CDR3 residues: CAWSVPGSDYGYTF. Partial CDR3 DNA: TGTGCCTGGAGTGTACCGGGGTCGGACTATGGC. The chain links TRBV30 to TRBJ1-2; D remains unclear. The missing CDR3 end, 3 residues past where the read stops, is filled in from the germline J gene. Trimming took off 0 bases at V and 3 bases at J, with 11 bases between the two ends. Germline-derived CDR1 and CDR2 are GTSNPN and SVGIG (reference sequence). This CDR3 is built from 14 residues. The complete variable domain, with remaining parts taken from reference TRBV30 and TRBJ1-2, reads SQTIHQWPATLVQPVGSPLSLECTVEGTSNPNLYWYRQAAGRGLQLLFYSVGIGQISSEVPQNLSASRPQDRQFILSSKKLLLSDSGFYLCAWSVPGSDYGYTFGSGTRLTVV.

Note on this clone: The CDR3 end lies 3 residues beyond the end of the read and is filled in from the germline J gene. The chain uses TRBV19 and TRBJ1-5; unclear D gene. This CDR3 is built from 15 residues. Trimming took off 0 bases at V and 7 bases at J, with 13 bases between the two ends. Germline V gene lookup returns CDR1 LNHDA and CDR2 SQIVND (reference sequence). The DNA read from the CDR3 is TGTGCCAGTAGTATAGAGGTGCGAGGAGGGCAGCCC. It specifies CASSIEVRGGQP. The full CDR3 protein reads CASSIEVRGGQPQHF.

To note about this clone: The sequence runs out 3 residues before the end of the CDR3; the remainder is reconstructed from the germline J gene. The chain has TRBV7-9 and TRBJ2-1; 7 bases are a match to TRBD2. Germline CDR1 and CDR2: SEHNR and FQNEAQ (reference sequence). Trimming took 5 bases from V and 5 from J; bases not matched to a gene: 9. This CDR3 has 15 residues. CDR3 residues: CASSQQRGAHNEQFF. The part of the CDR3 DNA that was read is TGTGCCAGCAGCCAGCAGCGGGGAGCCCACAATGAG.

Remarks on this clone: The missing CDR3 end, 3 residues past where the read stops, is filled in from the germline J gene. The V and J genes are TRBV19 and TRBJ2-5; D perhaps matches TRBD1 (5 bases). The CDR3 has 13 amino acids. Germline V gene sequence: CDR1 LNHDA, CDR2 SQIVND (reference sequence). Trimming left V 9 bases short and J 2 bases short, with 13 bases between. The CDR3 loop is CASSPRVQETQYF. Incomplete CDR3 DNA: TGTGCCAGCTCACCCAGGGTTCAAGAGACC.

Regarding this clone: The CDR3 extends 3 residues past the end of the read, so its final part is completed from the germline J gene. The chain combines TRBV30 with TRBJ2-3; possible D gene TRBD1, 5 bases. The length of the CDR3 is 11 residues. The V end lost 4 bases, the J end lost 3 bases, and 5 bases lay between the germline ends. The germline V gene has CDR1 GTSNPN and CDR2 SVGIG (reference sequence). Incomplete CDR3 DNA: TGTGCCTGGACAGGGACAGATACG. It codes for CAWTGTDT. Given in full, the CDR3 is CAWTGTDTQYF.

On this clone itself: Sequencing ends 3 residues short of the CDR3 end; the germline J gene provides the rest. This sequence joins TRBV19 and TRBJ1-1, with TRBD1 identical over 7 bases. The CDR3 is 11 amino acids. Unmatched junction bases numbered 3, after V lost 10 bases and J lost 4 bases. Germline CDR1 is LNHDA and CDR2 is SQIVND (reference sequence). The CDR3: CAIRQGTEAFF. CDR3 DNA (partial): TGTGCCATACGACAGGGCACTGAA. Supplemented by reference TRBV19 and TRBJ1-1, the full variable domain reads DGGITQSPKYLFRKEGQNVTLSCEQNLNHDAMYWYRQDPGQGLRLIYYSQIVNDFQKGDIAEGYSVSREKKESFPLTVTSAQKNPTAFYLCAIRQGTEAFFGQGTRLTVV.

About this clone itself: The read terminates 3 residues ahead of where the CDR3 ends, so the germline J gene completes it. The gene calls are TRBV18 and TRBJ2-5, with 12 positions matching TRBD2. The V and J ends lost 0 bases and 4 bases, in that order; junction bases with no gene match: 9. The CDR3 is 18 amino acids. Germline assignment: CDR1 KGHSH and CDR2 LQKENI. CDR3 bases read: TGTGCCAGCTCACCACCCCTAGCGGGAGGGCCATTTTTAGAGACC. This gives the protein CASSPPLAGGPFLET. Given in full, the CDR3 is CASSPPLAGGPFLETQYF.

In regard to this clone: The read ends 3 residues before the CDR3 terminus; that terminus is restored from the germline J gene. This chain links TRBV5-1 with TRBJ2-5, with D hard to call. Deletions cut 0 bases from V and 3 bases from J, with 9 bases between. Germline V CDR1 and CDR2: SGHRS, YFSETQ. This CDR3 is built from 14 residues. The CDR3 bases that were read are TGCGCCAGCAGCTTGGCCGTGGCCGAAGAGACC. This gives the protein CASSLAVAEET. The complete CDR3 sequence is CASSLAVAEETQYF.

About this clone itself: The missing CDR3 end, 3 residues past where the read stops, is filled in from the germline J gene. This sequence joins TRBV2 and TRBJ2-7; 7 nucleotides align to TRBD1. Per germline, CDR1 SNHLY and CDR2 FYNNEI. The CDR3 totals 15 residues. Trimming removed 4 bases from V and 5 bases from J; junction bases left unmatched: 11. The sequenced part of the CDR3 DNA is TGTGCCAGCAGTGCCCCAGGAGACAGGGTGGACGAG. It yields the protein CASSAPGDRVDE. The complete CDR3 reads CASSAPGDRVDEQYF.

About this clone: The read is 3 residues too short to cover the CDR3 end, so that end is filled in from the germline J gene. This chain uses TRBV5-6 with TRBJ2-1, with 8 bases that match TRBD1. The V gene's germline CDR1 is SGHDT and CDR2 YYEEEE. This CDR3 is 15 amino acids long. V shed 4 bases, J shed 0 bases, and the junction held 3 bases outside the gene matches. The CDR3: CASSPTGASYNEQFF. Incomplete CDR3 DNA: TGTGCCAGCAGCCCGACAGGGGCCTCCTACAATGAG.

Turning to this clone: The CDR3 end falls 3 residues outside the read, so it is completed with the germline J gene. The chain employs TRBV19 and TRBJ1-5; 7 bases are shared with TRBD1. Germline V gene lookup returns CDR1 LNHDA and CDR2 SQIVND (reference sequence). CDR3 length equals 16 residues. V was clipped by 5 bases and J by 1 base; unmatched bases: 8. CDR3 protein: CASSRSGGYSNQPQHF. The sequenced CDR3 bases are TGTGCCAGTAGTCGGTCAGGGGGATACAGCAATCAGCCC.

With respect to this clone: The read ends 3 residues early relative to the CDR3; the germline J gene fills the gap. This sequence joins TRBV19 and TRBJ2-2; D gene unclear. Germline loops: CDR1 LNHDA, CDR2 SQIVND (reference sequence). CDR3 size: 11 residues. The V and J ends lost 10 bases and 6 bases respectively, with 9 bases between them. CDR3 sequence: CATTVAGELFF. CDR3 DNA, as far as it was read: TGTGCCACTACAGTCGCCGGGGAG.

The CDR3 bases that were read are TGTGCCAGCTCACCTGGGACAGGATTTACCGGGGAG. Translating gives CASSPGTGFTGE. The CDR3 reads in full as CASSPGTGFTGELFF. The V gene is TRBV18, the J gene TRBJ2-2; 8 positions match TRBD1. The read terminates 3 residues before the CDR3 end, so the remaining end is supplied by the germline J gene. Germline V CDR1 and CDR2: KGHSH, LQKENI. The CDR3 loop spans 15 amino acids. V dropped 3 bases and J dropped 5; count of bases not matched to a gene: 5.

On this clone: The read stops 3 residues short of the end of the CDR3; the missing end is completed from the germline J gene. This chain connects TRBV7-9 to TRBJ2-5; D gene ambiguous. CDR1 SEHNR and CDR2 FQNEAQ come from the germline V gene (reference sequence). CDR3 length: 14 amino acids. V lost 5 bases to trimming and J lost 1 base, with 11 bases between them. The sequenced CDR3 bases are TGTGCCAGCAGCCCCAATCTGGCCCAAGAGACC. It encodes CASSPNLAQET. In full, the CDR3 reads CASSPNLAQETQYF.

CDR3 sequence reads: CASSSDGGIYNEQFF. CDR3 bases read: TGTGCCAGCAGCTCGGACGGGGGTATCTACAATGAG. The V call is TRBV7-6, the J call TRBJ2-1; a weak D match, TRBD2 (6 bases). Read sequence stops 3 residues before the CDR3 end, and the germline J gene provides the missing end. CDR1 and CDR2 from the germline V gene are SGHVS and FNYEAQ. V was clipped by 4 bases and J by 3 bases, with 13 bases between them. There are 15 residues in the CDR3.

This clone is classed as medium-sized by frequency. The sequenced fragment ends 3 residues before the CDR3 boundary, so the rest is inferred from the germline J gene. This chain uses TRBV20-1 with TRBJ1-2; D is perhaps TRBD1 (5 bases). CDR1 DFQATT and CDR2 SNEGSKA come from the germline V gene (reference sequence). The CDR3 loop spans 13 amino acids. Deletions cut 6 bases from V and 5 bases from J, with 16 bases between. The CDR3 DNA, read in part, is TGCAGTGCGAGTGCAGGGAGTACGTATGGC. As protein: CSASAGSTYG. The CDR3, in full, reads CSASAGSTYGYTF.

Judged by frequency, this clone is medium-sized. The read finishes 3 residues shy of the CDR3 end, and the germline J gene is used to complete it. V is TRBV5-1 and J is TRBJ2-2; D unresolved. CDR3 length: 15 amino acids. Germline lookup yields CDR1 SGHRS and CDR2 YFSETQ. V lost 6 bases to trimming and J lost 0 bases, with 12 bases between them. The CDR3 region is CASTQFSANTGELFF. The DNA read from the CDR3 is TGCGCCAGCACCCAGTTTTCCGCGAACACCGGGGAG.

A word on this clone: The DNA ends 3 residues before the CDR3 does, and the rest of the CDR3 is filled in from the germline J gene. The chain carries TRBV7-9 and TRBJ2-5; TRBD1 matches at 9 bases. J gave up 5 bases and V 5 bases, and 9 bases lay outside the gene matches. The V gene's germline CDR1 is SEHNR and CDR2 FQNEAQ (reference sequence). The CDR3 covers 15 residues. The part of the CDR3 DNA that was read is TGTGCCAGCAGCCCCACACAGGGGGCAGGGGAGACC. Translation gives CASSPTQGAGET. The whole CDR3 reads CASSPTQGAGETQYF.

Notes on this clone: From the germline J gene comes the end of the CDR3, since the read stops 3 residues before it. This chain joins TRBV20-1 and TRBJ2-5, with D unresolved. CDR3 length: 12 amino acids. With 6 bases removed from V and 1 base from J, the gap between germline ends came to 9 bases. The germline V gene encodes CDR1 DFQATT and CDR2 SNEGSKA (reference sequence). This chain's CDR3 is CSARYSQETQYF. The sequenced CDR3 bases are TGCAGTGCCAGATACAGCCAAGAGACC.

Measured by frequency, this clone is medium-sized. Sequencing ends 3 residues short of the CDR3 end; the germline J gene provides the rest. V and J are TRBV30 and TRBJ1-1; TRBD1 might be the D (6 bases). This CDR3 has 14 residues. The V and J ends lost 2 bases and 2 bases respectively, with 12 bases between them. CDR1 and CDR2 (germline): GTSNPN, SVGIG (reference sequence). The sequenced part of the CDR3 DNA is TGTGCCTGGAGTCCGGGCAGGGGAAACACTGAA. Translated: CAWSPGRGNTE. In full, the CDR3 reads CAWSPGRGNTEAFF.

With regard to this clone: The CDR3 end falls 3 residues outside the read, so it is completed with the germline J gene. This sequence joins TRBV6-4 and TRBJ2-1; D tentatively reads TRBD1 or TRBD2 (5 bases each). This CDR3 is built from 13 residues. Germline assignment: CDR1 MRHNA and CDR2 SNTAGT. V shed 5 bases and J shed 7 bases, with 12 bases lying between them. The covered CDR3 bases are TGTGCCAGCAGTCGGTTCAGGGAGAATGAG. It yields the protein CASSRFRENE. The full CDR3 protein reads CASSRFRENEQFF.

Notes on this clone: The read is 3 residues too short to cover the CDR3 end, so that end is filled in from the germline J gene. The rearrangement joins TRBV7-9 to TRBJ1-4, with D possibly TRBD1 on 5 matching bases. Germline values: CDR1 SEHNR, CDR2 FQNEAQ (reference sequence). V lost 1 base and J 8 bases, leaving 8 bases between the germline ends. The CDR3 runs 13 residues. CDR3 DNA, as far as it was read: TGTGCCAGCAGCTTAGGGACATTCGAAAAA. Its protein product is CASSLGTFEK. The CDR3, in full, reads CASSLGTFEKLFF.